This TCR beta chain emerged from a study of shared clonotypes between healthy human individuals. Study in general: Researchers drew samples from a couple of women and a few men aged 18 to 49. The plates for each donor numbered three CD4 naive, three CD4 memory, two CD8 naive and one CD8 memory.

Germline V gene sequence: CDR1 SGHTA, CDR2 FQGNSA. Trimming cost V 2 bases and J 3 bases, with 11 bases left between them. The length of the CDR3 is 14 residues. Sequencing used immunoSEQ multiplex PCR; TCRdb keeps in-frame clones, though not all of them. The sample has about 800,000 clones; about 97% are singletons. Concerning this clone itself: Its antigen is not known.

Naivety among CD8 cells was defined by CD45RO negativity and positive CCR7 selection, thereby excluding terminally differentiated effector memory CD45RA+ cells. The study, taken as a whole, reports: It was expected that sequencing depth would affect clonotype sharing among donors. Several donors shared approximately 5% of their naive CD4 clonotypes.

The sequenced material came from naive CD8+ T cells sorted from blood. The receptor was derived from a man aged 30-40 years in good health. V gene TRBV7-2 combines with J gene TRBJ2-7; no clear D gene. The CDR3 spells CASSLTVRGYEQYF. The CDR3 DNA reads TGTGCCAGCAGCTTAACCGTAAGAGGCTACGAGCAGTACTTC. Complete variable domain (other parts from reference TRBV7-2 and TRBJ2-7): GAGVSQSPSNKVTEKGKDVELRCDPISGHTALYWYRQSLGQGLEFLIYFQGNSAPDKSGLPSDRFSAERTGGSVSTLTIQRTQQEDSAVYLCASSLTVRGYEQYFGPGTRLTVT.